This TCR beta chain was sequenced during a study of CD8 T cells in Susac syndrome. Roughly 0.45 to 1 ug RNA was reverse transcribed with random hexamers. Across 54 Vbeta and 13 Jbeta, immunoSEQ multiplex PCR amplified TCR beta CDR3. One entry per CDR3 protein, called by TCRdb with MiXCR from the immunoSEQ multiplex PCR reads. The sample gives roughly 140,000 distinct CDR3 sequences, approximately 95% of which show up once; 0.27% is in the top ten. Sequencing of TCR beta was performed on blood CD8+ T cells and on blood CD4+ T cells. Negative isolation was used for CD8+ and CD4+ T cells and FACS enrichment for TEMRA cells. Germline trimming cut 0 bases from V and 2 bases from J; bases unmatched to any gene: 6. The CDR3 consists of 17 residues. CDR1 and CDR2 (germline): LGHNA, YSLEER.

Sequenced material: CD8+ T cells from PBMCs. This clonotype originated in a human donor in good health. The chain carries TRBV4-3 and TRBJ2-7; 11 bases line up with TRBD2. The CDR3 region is CASSQDVGTSGTYEQYF. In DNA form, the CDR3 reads TGCGCCAGCAGCCAAGACGTAGGGACTAGCGGAACCTACGAGCAGTACTTC.